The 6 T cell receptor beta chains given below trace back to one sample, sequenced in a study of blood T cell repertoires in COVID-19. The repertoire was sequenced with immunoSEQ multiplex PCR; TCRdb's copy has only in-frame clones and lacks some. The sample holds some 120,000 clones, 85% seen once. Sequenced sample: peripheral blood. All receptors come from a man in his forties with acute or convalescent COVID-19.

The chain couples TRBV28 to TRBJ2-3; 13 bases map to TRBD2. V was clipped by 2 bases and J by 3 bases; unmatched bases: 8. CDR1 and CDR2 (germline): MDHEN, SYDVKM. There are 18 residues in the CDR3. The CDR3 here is CASSLIPGLAGWTDTQYF. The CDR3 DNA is TGTGCCAGCAGTTTAATTCCGGGACTAGCGGGATGGACAGATACGCAGTATTTT.

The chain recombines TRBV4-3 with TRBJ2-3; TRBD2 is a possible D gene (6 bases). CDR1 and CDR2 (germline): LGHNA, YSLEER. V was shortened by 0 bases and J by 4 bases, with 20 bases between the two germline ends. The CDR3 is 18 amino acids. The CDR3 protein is CASSQDLGTEVMADTQYF. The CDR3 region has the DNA TGCGCCAGCAGCCAAGATTTAGGGACTGAGGTCATGGCAGATACGCAGTATTTT.

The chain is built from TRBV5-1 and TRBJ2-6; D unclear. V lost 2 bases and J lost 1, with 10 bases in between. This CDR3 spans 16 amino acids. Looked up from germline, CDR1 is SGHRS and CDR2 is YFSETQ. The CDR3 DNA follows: TGCGCCAGCAGCTTTTCCGCCGGGTCTGGGGCCAACGTCCTGACTTTC. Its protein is CASSFSAGSGANVLTF.

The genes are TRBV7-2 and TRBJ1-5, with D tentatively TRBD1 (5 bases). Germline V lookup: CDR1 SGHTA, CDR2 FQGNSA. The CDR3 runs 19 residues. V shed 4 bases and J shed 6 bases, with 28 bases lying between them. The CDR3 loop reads CASSSSNGRQKKRCQPQHF. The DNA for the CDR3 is TGTGCCAGCAGCTCCTCTAATGGCCGACAGAAAAAAAGGTGTCAGCCCCAGCATTTT.

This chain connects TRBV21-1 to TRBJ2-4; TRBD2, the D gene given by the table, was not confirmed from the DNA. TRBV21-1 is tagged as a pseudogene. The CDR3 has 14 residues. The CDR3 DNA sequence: TGTGCCAGTGAGTTAAGAGGGCCTGGAAACATTCAGTACTTC. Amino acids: CASELRGPGNIQYF.

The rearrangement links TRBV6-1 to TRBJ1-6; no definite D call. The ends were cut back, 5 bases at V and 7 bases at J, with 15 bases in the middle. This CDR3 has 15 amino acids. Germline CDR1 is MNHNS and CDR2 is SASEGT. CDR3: CASSPSAVPNSPLHF. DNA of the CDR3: TGTGCCAGCAGTCCTTCGGCGGTCCCGAATTCACCCCTCCACTTT.